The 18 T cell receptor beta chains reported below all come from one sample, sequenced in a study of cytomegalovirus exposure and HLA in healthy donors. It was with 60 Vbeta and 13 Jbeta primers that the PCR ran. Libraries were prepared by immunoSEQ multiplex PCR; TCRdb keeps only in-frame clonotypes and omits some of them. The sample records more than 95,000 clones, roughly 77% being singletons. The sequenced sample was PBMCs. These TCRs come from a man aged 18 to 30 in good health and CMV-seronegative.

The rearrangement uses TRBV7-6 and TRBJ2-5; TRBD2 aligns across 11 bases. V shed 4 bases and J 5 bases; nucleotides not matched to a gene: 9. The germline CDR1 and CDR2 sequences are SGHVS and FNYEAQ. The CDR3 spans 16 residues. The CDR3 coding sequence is TGTGCCAGCAGCTCCGTCCTGACTAGCGGGGCGGAGACCCAGTACTTC. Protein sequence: CASSSVLTSGAETQYF.

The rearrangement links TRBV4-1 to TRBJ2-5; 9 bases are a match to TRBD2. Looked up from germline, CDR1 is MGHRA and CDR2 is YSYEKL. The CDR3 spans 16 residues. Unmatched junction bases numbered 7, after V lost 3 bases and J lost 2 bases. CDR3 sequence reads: CASSHPSGGLQETQYF. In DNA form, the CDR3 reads TGCGCCAGCAGCCACCCCAGCGGGGGGTTGCAAGAGACCCAGTACTTC.

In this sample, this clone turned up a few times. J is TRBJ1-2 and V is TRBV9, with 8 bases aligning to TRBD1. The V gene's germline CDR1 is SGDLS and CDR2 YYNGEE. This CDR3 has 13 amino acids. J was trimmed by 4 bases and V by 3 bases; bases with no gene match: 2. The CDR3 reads CASSDGQGYGYTF. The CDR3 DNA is TGTGCCAGCAGCGACGGACAGGGCTATGGCTACACCTTC.

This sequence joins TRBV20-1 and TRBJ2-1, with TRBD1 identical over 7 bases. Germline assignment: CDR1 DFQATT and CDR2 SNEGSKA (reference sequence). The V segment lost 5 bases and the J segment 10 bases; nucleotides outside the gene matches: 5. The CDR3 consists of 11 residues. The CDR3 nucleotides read TGCAGTGCTGGACAGGTTCTGGAGCAGTTCTTC. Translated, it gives CSAGQVLEQFF.

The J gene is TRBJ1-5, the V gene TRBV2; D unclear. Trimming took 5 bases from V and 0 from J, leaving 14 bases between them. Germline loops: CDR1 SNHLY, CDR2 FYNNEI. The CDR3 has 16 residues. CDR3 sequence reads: CASSFSLLNSNQPQHF. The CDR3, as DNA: TGTGCCAGCAGTTTTTCACTCCTTAATAGCAATCAGCCCCAGCATTTT. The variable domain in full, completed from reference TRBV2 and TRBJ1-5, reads EPEVTQTPSHQVTQMGQEVILRCVPISNHLYFYWYRQILGQKVEFLVSFYNNEISEKSEIFDDQFSVERPDGSNFTLKIRSTKLEDSAMYFCASSFSLLNSNQPQHFGDGTRLSIL.

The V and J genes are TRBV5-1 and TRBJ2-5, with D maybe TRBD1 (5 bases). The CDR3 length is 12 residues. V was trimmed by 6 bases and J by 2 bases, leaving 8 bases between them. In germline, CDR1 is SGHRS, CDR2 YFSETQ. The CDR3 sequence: CASNRTQETQYF. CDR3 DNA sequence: TGCGCCAGCAACCGGACACAAGAGACCCAGTACTTC.

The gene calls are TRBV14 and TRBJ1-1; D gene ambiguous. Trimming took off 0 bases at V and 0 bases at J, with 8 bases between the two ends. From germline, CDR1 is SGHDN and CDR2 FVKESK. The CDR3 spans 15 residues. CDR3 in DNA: TGTGCCAGCAGCCAAGATCATGGGCTGAACACTGAAGCTTTCTTT. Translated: CASSQDHGLNTEAFF.

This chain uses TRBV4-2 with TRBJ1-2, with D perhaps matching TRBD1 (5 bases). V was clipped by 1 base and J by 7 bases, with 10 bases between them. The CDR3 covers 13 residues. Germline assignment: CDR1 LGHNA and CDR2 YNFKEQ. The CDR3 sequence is CASSQARELGYTF. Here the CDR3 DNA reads TGTGCCAGCAGCCAAGCCAGGGAACTTGGCTACACCTTC.

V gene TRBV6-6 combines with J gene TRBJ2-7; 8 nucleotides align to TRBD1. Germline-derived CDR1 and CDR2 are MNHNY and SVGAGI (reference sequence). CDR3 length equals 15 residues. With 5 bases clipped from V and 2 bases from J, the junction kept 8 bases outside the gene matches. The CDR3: CASSTEDRETYEQYF. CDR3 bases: TGTGCCAGCAGTACCGAGGACAGGGAAACCTACGAGCAGTACTTC.

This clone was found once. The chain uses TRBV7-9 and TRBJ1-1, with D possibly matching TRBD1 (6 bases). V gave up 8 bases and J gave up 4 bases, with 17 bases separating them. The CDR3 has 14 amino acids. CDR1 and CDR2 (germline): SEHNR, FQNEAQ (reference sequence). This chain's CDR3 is CASFDRGFGTEAFF. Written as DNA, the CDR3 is TGTGCCAGCTTTGATAGGGGGTTCGGCACTGAAGCTTTCTTT.

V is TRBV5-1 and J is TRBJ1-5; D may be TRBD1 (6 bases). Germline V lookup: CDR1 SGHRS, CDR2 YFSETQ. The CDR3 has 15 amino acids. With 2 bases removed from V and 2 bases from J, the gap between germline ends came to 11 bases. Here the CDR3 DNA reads TGCGCCAGCAGCTTCCAGGGGCTAGGCAATCAGCCCCAGCATTTT. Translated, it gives CASSFQGLGNQPQHF.

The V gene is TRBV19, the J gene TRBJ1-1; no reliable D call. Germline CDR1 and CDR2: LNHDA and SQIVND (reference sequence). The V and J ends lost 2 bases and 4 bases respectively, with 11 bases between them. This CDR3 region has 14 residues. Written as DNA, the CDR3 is TGTGCCAGTAGTATAACTGGGCGCTCCACTGAAGCTTTCTTT. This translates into CASSITGRSTEAFF.

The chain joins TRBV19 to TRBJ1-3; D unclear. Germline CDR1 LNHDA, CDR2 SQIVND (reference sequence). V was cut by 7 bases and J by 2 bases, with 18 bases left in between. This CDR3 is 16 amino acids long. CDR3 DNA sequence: TGTGCCAGTACCATAACCCCACAGCTCGCTGGAAACACCATATATTTT. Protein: CASTITPQLAGNTIYF.

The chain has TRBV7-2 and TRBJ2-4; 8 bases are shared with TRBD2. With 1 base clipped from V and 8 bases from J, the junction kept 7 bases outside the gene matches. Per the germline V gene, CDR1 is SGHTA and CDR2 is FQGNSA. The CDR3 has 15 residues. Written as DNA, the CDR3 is TGTGCCAGCAGCTTAGGCGCGGGGGGCGGTTACATTCAGTACTTC. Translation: CASSLGAGGGYIQYF.

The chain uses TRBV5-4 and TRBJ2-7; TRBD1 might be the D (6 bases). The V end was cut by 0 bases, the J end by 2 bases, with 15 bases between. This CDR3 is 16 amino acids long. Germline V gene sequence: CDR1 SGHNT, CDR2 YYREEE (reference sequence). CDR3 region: CASSLGIYRETYEQYF. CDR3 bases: TGTGCCAGCAGCTTGGGGATTTACAGGGAGACCTACGAGCAGTACTTC.

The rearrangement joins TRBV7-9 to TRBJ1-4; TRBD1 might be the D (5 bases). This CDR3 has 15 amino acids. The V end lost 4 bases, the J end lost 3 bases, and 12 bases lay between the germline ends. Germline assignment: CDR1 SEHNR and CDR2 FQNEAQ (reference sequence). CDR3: CASSSLGEANEKLFF. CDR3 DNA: TGTGCCAGCAGCTCCTTGGGGGAGGCTAATGAAAAACTGTTTTTT.

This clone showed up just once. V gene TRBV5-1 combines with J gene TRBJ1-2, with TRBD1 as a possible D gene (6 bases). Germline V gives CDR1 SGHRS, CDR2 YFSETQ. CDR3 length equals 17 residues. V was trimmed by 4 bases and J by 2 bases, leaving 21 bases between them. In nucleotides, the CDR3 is TGCGCCAGCAGCCCTACGACAGGTACCCTTTCGAACTATGGCTACACCTTC. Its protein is CASSPTTGTLSNYGYTF.

CDR3: CASRLRTGEGSHEQFF. CDR3 coding DNA: TGTGCCAGCAGGCTTCGGACAGGGGAAGGGTCTCATGAGCAGTTCTTC. This chain links TRBV2 with TRBJ2-1, with 9 bases fitting TRBD1. The CDR3 runs 16 residues. With 6 bases clipped from V and 8 bases from J, the junction kept 14 bases outside the gene matches. The germline V gene encodes CDR1 SNHLY and CDR2 FYNNEI.